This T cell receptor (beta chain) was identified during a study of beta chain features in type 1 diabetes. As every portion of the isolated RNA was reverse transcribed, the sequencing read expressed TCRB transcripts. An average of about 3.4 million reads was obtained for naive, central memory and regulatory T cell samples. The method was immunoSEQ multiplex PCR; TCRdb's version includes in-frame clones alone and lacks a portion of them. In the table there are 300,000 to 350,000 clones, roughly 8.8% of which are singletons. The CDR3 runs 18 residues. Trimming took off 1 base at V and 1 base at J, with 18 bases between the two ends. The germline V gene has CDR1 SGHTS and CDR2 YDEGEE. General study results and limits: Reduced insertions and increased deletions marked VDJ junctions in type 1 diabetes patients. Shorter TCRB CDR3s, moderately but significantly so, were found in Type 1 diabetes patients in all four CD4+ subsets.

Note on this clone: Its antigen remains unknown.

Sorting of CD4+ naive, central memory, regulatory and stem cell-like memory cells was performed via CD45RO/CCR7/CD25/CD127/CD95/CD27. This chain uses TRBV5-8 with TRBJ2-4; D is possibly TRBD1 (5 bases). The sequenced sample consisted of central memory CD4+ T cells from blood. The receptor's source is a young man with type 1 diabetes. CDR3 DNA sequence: TGTGCCAGCAGCTTGCTTCACAGGTTGTCATTCGCCAAAAACATTCAGTACTTC. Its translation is CASSLLHRLSFAKNIQYF.